A selection of T cell receptor beta chains follows, all from one sample in a study of cytomegalovirus exposure and HLA in healthy donors. TCRdb keeps only in-frame clones here, not all; method: immunoSEQ multiplex PCR. This table has 100,000 to 150,000 clones, approximately 73% appearing once. Source material: PBMCs. All receptors derive from a man aged 60 to 75 in good health and CMV-seropositive. The CDR3 runs from the conserved cysteine through the conserved F or W. A D gene is named only where the DNA matches it firmly. The size field is filled for only some rows; it gives once, few, many or a size class.

clone size	D gene	J gene	V gene	CDR3 protein	CDR3 DNA
NA	NA	TRBJ2-3	TRBV7-3	CASSPSGLRTDTQYF	TGTGCCAGCAGTCCGTCGGGGTTGCGCACAGATACGCAGTATTTT
NA	TRBD2	TRBJ2-7	TRBV28	CASSRPLAGAYEQYF	TGTGCCAGCAGTCGCCCCCTAGCGGGGGCCTACGAGCAGTACTTC
NA	NA	TRBJ1-1	TRBV5-1	CASSFLDRMNTEAFF	TGCGCCAGCAGCTTCCTGGACAGAATGAACACTGAAGCTTTCTTT
NA	NA	TRBJ2-5	TRBV27	CASSLGGGETQYF	TGTGCCAGCAGTTTAGGGGGCGGGGAGACCCAGTACTTC
once	NA	TRBJ2-1	TRBV4-1	CASSLRPGEVDEQFF	TGCGCCAGCAGCCTGCGGCCAGGGGAAGTCGATGAGCAGTTCTTC
NA	TRBD1	TRBJ1-4	TRBV7-9	CASSPLGGQINEKLFF	TGTGCCAGCAGCCCCCTCGGGGGACAGATTAATGAAAAACTGTTTTTT
NA	NA	TRBJ2-1	TRBV7-7	CASSLESGVEQFF	TGTGCTAGCAGCTTAGAATCAGGTGTTGAGCAGTTCTTC
NA	TRBD1	TRBJ2-3	TRBV12-5	CASAQDRANTQYF	TGTGCTAGTGCCCAGGACAGGGCAAATACGCAGTATTTT
NA	TRBD1	TRBJ2-6	TRBV2	CASSELWDSRSGANVLTF	TGTGCCAGCAGTGAACTATGGGACAGCCGCTCTGGGGCCAACGTCCTGACTTTC
few	NA	TRBJ1-4	TRBV9	CASSFRPDGNEKLFF	TGTGCCAGCAGCTTTCGACCCGACGGGAATGAAAAACTGTTTTTT
NA	TRBD1	TRBJ1-4	TRBV7-2	CASSSRRQGTNEKLFF	TGTGCCAGCAGCTCGCGCCGACAGGGTACGAATGAAAAACTGTTTTTT
NA	NA	TRBJ1-1	TRBV7-3	CASSPTVIGPEAFF	TGTGCCAGCAGCCCCACGGTGATTGGGCCTGAAGCTTTCTTT
NA	NA	TRBJ2-3	TRBV5-5	CASSIRPPGLVQYF	TGTGCCAGCAGCATAAGGCCTCCGGGACTTGTGCAGTATTTT
NA	TRBD2	TRBJ2-5	TRBV7-2	CASSPSGSGTQYF	TGTGCCAGCAGCCCAAGCGGGAGCGGGACCCAGTACTTC
NA	TRBD2	TRBJ2-3	TRBV6-1	CASSVGRGWTDTQYF	TGTGCCAGCAGTGTAGGGCGGGGGTGGACAGATACGCAGTATTTT
few	TRBD1	TRBJ2-3	TRBV11-3	CASSPGTASRTDTQYF	TGTGCCAGCAGCCCCGGGACAGCCAGCCGGACAGATACGCAGTATTTT
few	TRBD1	TRBJ1-2	TRBV7-9	CASRNLRDRVNGYTF	TGTGCCAGCAGGAACCTCCGGGACAGGGTAAATGGCTACACCTTC
NA	TRBD1	TRBJ2-2	TRBV5-6	CASTRGGRGYPGELFF	TGTGCCAGCACCCGAGGGGGCAGGGGGTACCCCGGGGAGCTGTTTTTT
NA	NA	TRBJ1-1	TRBV7-3	CASSLQVGTEAFF	TGTGCCAGCAGCTTACAGGTTGGCACTGAAGCTTTCTTT
NA	NA	TRBJ1-4	TRBV25-1	CASSAQGEKLFF	TGTGCCAGCAGTGCCCAGGGGGAAAAACTGTTTTTT
NA	TRBD1	TRBJ2-7	TRBV10-3	CAISQSGTGGSEQYF	TGTGCCATCAGCCAATCTGGGACAGGGGGCTCCGAGCAGTACTTC
NA	NA	TRBJ2-3	TRBV28	CASYRRGPDTQYF	TGTGCCTCCTACCGGCGGGGGCCAGATACGCAGTATTTT
NA	NA	TRBJ2-7	TRBV28	CASNTYTGLLRNEQYF	TGTGCCAGCAATACGTATACGGGACTGCTTCGGAACGAGCAGTACTTC
few	NA	TRBJ1-2	TRBV5-6	CASSLSVRGGYTF	TGTGCCAGCAGCTTGTCTGTTAGGGGGGGCTACACCTTC
NA	TRBD1	TRBJ1-2	TRBV15	CATSKDRRTPGYTF	TGTGCCACCAGCAAGGACAGGCGGACTCCTGGCTACACCTTC
NA	NA	TRBJ1-4	TRBV30	CAWSPGVGEKLFF	TGTGCCTGGAGTCCGGGGGTCGGGGAAAAACTGTTTTTT
NA	TRBD1	TRBJ2-1	TRBV11-2	CASSARTGVMSYNEQFF	TGTGCCAGCAGCGCGAGGACAGGGGTAATGTCCTACAATGAGCAGTTCTTC
NA	NA	TRBJ2-2	TRBV11-2	CASSLLSNTGELFF	TGTGCCAGCAGCTTACTATCGAACACCGGGGAGCTGTTTTTT
NA	TRBD1	TRBJ2-7	TRBV9	CASSPHGTGSSEQYF	TGTGCCAGCAGCCCCCACGGGACAGGGTCCTCCGAGCAGTACTTC
NA	NA	TRBJ1-6	TRBV7-6	CASSQAARSPLHF	TGTGCCAGCAGCCAAGCGGCGAGGTCACCCCTCCACTTT
NA	NA	TRBJ2-5	TRBV9	CASSPLSGTQETQYF	TGTGCCAGCAGCCCCCTTAGCGGAACCCAAGAGACCCAGTACTTC
NA	NA	TRBJ2-1	TRBV5-1	CASSFAGLVGSLEQFF	TGCGCCAGCAGCTTCGCGGGCCTGGTGGGGTCACTTGAGCAGTTCTTC
NA	NA	TRBJ1-5	TRBV28	CASSLGLGARSNQPQHF	TGTGCCAGCAGTCTTGGTCTTGGGGCGCGAAGCAATCAGCCCCAGCATTTT
NA	NA	TRBJ1-2	TRBV14	CASSQGLTGNYGYTF	TGTGCCAGCAGCCAAGGGTTGACGGGGAACTATGGCTACACCTTC
few	NA	TRBJ2-2	TRBV10-3	CAISLTGSPTGELFF	TGTGCCATCAGTTTGACAGGTTCTCCCACCGGGGAGCTGTTTTTT
few	NA	TRBJ1-4	TRBV28	CASSDPNRDMFF	TGTGCCAGCAGTGACCCTAACAGGGATATGTTTTTT
NA	TRBD1	TRBJ2-7	TRBV5-8	CASSLPGQGSHEQYF	TGTGCCAGCAGCTTACCGGGACAGGGTTCCCACGAGCAGTACTTC
once	NA	TRBJ1-1	TRBV5-1	CASSSTGGATEAFF	TGCGCCAGCAGCTCCACCGGAGGGGCTACTGAAGCTTTCTTT
few	TRBD2	TRBJ2-3	TRBV7-3	CASSVQLAGKKYF	TGTGCCAGCAGCGTACAGCTAGCGGGGAAAAAGTATTTT
NA	TRBD1	TRBJ1-1	TRBV5-1	CASSYQGDTEAFF	TGCGCCAGCAGTTACCAGGGGGACACTGAAGCTTTCTTT
NA	TRBD2	TRBJ2-1	TRBV9	CASSVVSGGPNEEQFF	TGTGCCAGCAGCGTAGTATCGGGGGGGCCAAACGAGGAGCAGTTCTTC
NA	TRBD1	TRBJ2-7	TRBV28	CASSFPGQGWEQYF	TGTGCCAGCAGTTTTCCGGGACAGGGGTGGGAGCAGTACTTC
few	TRBD1	TRBJ1-2	TRBV6-1	CASFRDRGRGGYTF	TGTGCCAGCTTCCGGGACAGGGGGCGAGGTGGCTACACCTTC
NA	NA	TRBJ1-2	TRBV7-9	CASSYPGGVGYTF	TGTGCCAGCAGCTACCCGGGAGGGGTTGGCTACACCTTC
NA	NA	TRBJ1-5	TRBV6-1	CASSTNSNQPQHF	TGTGCCAGCAGTACAAATAGCAATCAGCCCCAGCATTTT
NA	NA	TRBJ1-2	TRBV9	CASSSQPRVNYGYTF	TGTGCCAGCAGCAGTCAGCCCAGGGTAAACTATGGCTACACCTTC
NA	TRBD1	TRBJ1-6	TRBV9	CASSSDPGQGSPLHF	TGTGCCAGCAGCTCTGATCCGGGACAGGGGTCACCCCTCCACTTT
once	TRBD1	TRBJ2-5	TRBV7-9	CASNRGAETQYF	TGTGCCAGCAACAGGGGTGCGGAGACCCAGTACTTC
few	TRBD1	TRBJ1-4	TRBV4-1	CASSQPGQGGEKLFF	TGCGCCAGCAGCCAACCGGGACAGGGCGGTGAAAAACTGTTTTTT